The 27 T cell receptor beta chains below all came from one sample that was sequenced in a study of T-cell reconstitution after alpha-beta-depleted transplantation in children. Unique molecular identifiers were incorporated when the TCRbeta library was constructed. TCRdb ran MiXCR on the PCR reads and lists one entry per CDR3 protein. The sample lists more than 400,000 distinct CDR3 sequences, over 40% occurring once. The sequenced sample was PBMCs, obtained before TCRalphabeta/CD19-depleted stem cell transplant. These receptors all stem from a girl aged 2-15 years with aplastic anemia, due to receive a stem cell transplant.

There are a few counts of this clonotype. This chain joins TRBV12-3 or TRBV12-4 and TRBJ2-2; a weak D match, TRBD2 (5 bases). The CDR3 is 13 residues long. Trimming removed 6 bases at V and 5 bases at J, with 10 bases between. As DNA, the CDR3 is TGTGCCAGCAGGACGGGATGGACCGGGGAGCTGTTTTTT. Amino acid sequence: CASRTGWTGELFF.

This chain links TRBV28 with TRBJ2-5, with TRBD1 matching over 8 bases. V lost 3 bases to trimming and J lost 3 bases; unmatched junction nucleotides: 12. CDR3 size: 17 residues. Per germline, CDR1 MDHEN and CDR2 SYDVKM. The CDR3 nucleotides are TGTGCCAGCAGTTTTGGGTGGACAGGGACCTTGAAAGAGACCCAGTACTTC. It codes for CASSFGWTGTLKETQYF.

The J gene is TRBJ2-1, the V gene TRBV6-2 or TRBV6-3; D is uncertain. This CDR3 region has 13 residues. Germline CDR1 MNHEY, CDR2 SVGEGT. The germline V and J ends were trimmed by 5 bases and 3 bases, with 8 bases remaining between them. As DNA, the CDR3 is TGTGCCAGCAGTAACTACGTCTACAATGAGCAGTTCTTC. This encodes CASSNYVYNEQFF.

This clonotype was seen once. The chain links TRBV7-2 to TRBJ2-1; TRBD2 might be the D (6 bases). The CDR3 length is 13 residues. The V end was cut by 5 bases, the J end by 7 bases, with 12 bases between. Germline-derived CDR1 and CDR2 are SGHTA and FQGNSA. The CDR3 sequence is CASSPLSGNEQFF. In nucleotides, the CDR3 is TGTGCCAGCAGCCCACTTAGCGGAAATGAGCAGTTCTTC.

The chain combines TRBV20-1 with TRBJ2-5; 11 bases map to TRBD1. The V gene's germline CDR1 is DFQATT and CDR2 SNEGSKA (reference sequence). With 5 bases clipped from V and 4 bases from J, the junction kept 3 bases outside the gene matches. The CDR3 sequence is 13 residues long. The CDR3 loop reads CSAGTGGGETQYF. The CDR3 DNA follows: TGCAGTGCTGGGACAGGGGGAGGAGAGACCCAGTACTTC.

The chain carries TRBV25-1 and TRBJ2-2, with D unclear. Trimming removed 6 bases at V and 6 bases at J, with 5 bases between. Germline V gene sequence: CDR1 MGHDK, CDR2 SYGVNS. CDR3 length: 11 amino acids. The DNA for the CDR3 is TGTGCCAGCAGGGACGCCGGGGAGCTGTTTTTT. It codes for CASRDAGELFF.

V and J are TRBV7-2 and TRBJ2-5, with D hard to call. Germline CDR1 is SGHTA and CDR2 is FQGNSA. CDR3 length equals 15 residues. The ends were cut back, 1 base at V and 1 base at J, with 10 bases in the middle. The CDR3 sequence is CASSLGGISQETQYF. The CDR3 coding sequence is TGTGCCAGCAGCTTAGGCGGTATTTCCCAAGAGACCCAGTACTTC.

The rearrangement joins TRBV7-8 to TRBJ2-7, with 7 bases that match TRBD2. Germline assignment: CDR1 SGHVS and CDR2 FQNEAQ. V gave up 5 bases and J gave up 2 bases; unmatched junction bases: 15. This CDR3 contains 17 residues. CDR3 coding DNA: TGTGCCAGCAGCGCCGGGAGGATAAGTGGCTTGGCCTACGAGCAGTACTTC. Its translation is CASSAGRISGLAYEQYF.

This clonotype was seen only once. This chain links TRBV5-1 with TRBJ1-3; perhaps TRBD1 as D (6 bases). This CDR3 is 14 amino acids long. Germline assignment: CDR1 SGHRS and CDR2 YFSETQ. Trimming removed 4 bases from V and 1 base from J, with 9 bases in between. The CDR3 DNA reads TGCGCCAGCAGCCCGGGACAATCTGGAAACACCATATATTTT. Translating gives CASSPGQSGNTIYF.

V is TRBV6-2 or TRBV6-3 and J is TRBJ2-1; the D gene is possibly TRBD1 (6 bases). CDR1 and CDR2 from the germline V gene are MNHEY and SVGEGT. The CDR3 runs 14 residues. Trimming took off 7 bases at V and 10 bases at J, with 20 bases between the two ends. CDR3 residues: CASNLQGPRTEQFF. CDR3 coding DNA: TGTGCCAGCAATTTACAGGGCCCGCGGACCGAGCAGTTCTTC.

The chain carries TRBV7-2 and TRBJ2-1, with 9 bases fitting TRBD2. This CDR3 contains 16 residues. Germline lookup yields CDR1 SGHTA and CDR2 FQGNSA. V dropped 1 base and J dropped 5; count of bases not matched to a gene: 6. CDR3 nucleotide sequence: TGTGCCAGCAGCTTAGGGCTAGCGGGAAGACACAATGAGCAGTTCTTC. Its translation is CASSLGLAGRHNEQFF. The full variable domain, in which reference TRBV7-2 and TRBJ2-1 provide the parts outside the CDR3, is GAGVSQSPSNKVTEKGKDVELRCDPISGHTALYWYRQSLGQGLEFLIYFQGNSAPDKSGLPSDRFSAERTGGSVSTLTIQRTQQEDSAVYLCASSLGLAGRHNEQFFGPGTRLTVL.

The CDR3 is CSARRGSGTDTQYF. The CDR3 bases are TGCAGTGCTAGACGCGGTTCTGGCACAGATACGCAGTATTTT. The V call is TRBV20-1, the J call TRBJ2-3; D is ambiguous. Trimming stripped 2 bases from V and 1 base from J, with 10 bases between. The germline gives CDR1 DFQATT, CDR2 SNEGSKA (reference sequence). The CDR3 spans 14 residues.

This rearrangement joins TRBV5-1 to TRBJ2-7; D remains ambiguous. Germline lookup yields CDR1 SGHRS and CDR2 YFSETQ. The CDR3 contains 17 residues. Trimming took 0 bases from V and 4 from J, leaving 20 bases between them. The CDR3 reads CASSLEPGRDVYYEQYF. CDR3 DNA: TGCGCCAGCAGCTTGGAGCCGGGTAGAGATGTGTATTACGAGCAGTACTTC.

This rearrangement joins TRBV5-6 to TRBJ2-7, with no clear D. CDR1 is SGHDT and CDR2 is YYEEEE in the germline V gene. Trimming stripped 0 bases from V and 5 bases from J, with 12 bases between. This CDR3 is 14 amino acids long. CDR3 sequence (DNA): TGTGCCAGCAGCTTGGTCCCAGGAAGCCACGAGCAGTACTTC. Protein: CASSLVPGSHEQYF.

This clonotype was seen many times. This sequence joins TRBV5-1 and TRBJ2-1; D is ambiguous. V lost 0 bases and J 6 bases, leaving 13 bases between the germline ends. This CDR3 region has 15 residues. Germline CDR1 is SGHRS and CDR2 is YFSETQ. This CDR3 is CASSLAIDWSNEQFF. CDR3 DNA sequence: TGCGCCAGCAGCTTGGCGATAGATTGGTCCAATGAGCAGTTCTTC.

The rearrangement uses TRBV7-9 and TRBJ2-1; D gene uncertain. V was cut by 1 base and J by 10 bases, with 11 bases left in between. The CDR3 is 13 residues long. CDR1 SEHNR and CDR2 FQNEAQ come from the germline V gene (reference sequence). DNA of the CDR3: TGTGCCAGCAGCTTAGTTGAAGCGACCGAGCAGTTCTTC. It translates to CASSLVEATEQFF.

V usage is TRBV14 and J usage is TRBJ2-6, with D possibly being TRBD1 (6 bases). CDR1 is SGHDN and CDR2 is FVKESK in the germline V gene. V was trimmed by 1 base and J by 2 bases, leaving 15 bases between them. The CDR3 runs to 18 residues. The CDR3: CASSQAPGVLTGANVLTF. For the CDR3, the DNA is TGTGCCAGCAGCCAAGCCCCAGGGGTCTTAACTGGGGCCAACGTCCTGACTTTC.

The V and J genes are TRBV7-6 and TRBJ1-4; 7 positions match TRBD1. Trimming at V came to 5 bases and at J to 5 bases, leaving 5 bases not matched to a gene. CDR1 is SGHVS and CDR2 is FNYEAQ in the germline V gene. The CDR3 covers 14 residues. The CDR3 sequence is CASSHRGHNEKLFF. For the CDR3, the DNA is TGTGCCAGCAGCCACAGGGGCCACAATGAAAAACTGTTTTTT.

About this clonotype itself: A much larger clone differs by one base, so this may be a read error. The chain combines TRBV5-1 with TRBJ1-1; D is undetermined. The CDR3 extends over 14 amino acids. Germline CDR1 and CDR2: SGHRS and YFSETQ. CDR3 in amino acids: CASSLSAGNAEAFF. The CDR3 DNA is TGCGCCAGCAGCTTGTCGGCGGGGAACGCTGAAGCTTTCTTT.

This clonotype was found many times. The chain employs TRBV20-1 and TRBJ2-5, with D hard to call. Looked up from germline, CDR1 is DFQATT and CDR2 is SNEGSKA (reference sequence). V shed 3 bases and J shed 5 bases, with 7 bases lying between them. The CDR3 spans 11 residues. CDR3 DNA: TGCAGTGCTAGTTACGGGGAGACCCAGTACTTC. This gives the protein CSASYGETQYF.

This clonotype appeared a few times. This rearrangement joins TRBV28 to TRBJ2-2; D is unresolved. Trimming left V 1 base short and J 6 bases short, with 6 bases between. This CDR3 is built from 13 residues. CDR1 MDHEN and CDR2 SYDVKM come from the germline V gene. The CDR3 sequence: CASSLLEAGELFF. The CDR3 DNA sequence: TGTGCCAGCAGTTTATTAGAGGCCGGGGAGCTGTTTTTT.

The chain couples TRBV20-1 to TRBJ2-3; TRBD1 or TRBD2 may be the D gene (5 bases each). Germline CDR1 DFQATT, CDR2 SNEGSKA (reference sequence). This CDR3 has 15 residues. V dropped 0 bases and J dropped 2 bases, with 12 bases sitting between them. The CDR3, as DNA: TGCAGTGCTAGAGATGAGAGGGACGACACAGATACGCAGTATTTT. Residues: CSARDERDDTDTQYF.

This clonotype has just a few counts. The chain employs TRBV15 and TRBJ2-7, with 11 bases aligning to TRBD2. Germline V CDR1 and CDR2: LNHNV, YYDKDF (reference sequence). Unmatched junction bases numbered 9, after V lost 0 bases and J lost 5 bases. The CDR3 is 17 residues long. Here the CDR3 reads CATSRDRVAGGVHEQYF. The CDR3 bases are TGTGCCACCAGCAGAGATCGCGTAGCGGGAGGGGTCCACGAGCAGTACTTC. Using reference TRBV15 and TRBJ2-7 for the parts outside the CDR3, the full variable domain is DAMVIQNPRYQVTQFGKPVTLSCSQTLNHNVMYWYQQKSSQAPKLLFHYYDKDFNNEADTPDNFQSRRPNTSFCFLDIRSPGLGDTAMYLCATSRDRVAGGVHEQYFGPGTRLTVT.

Many counts were recorded for this clonotype. CDR3 in DNA: TGTGCCAGCAGCAGGGGACTAGCGGGAGCACGGGAGACCCAGTACTTC. It specifies CASSRGLAGARETQYF. This chain links TRBV7-2 with TRBJ2-5; 14 bases fit TRBD2. The CDR3 runs 16 residues. The germline gives CDR1 SGHTA, CDR2 FQGNSA. The trim removed 5 bases at V and 5 bases at J, leaving 7 bases unmatched.

Concerning this clonotype itself: The germline gene is not matched at one end of the junction; a read error may be the cause. This chain uses TRBV2 with TRBJ2-1; the match to TRBD1 covers 7 bases. Germline-derived CDR1 and CDR2 are SNHLY and FYNNEI. This CDR3 has 14 amino acids. CDR3 coding DNA: TGTGCCAGCTGTGAAGGGACAGCCTACAATGAGCAGTTCTTC. As protein: CASCEGTAYNEQFF.

This clonotype has only a few counts. The chain couples TRBV6-1 to TRBJ1-1; D perhaps matches TRBD1 (5 bases). V dropped 5 bases and J dropped 1 base, with 14 bases sitting between them. Germline CDR1 and CDR2: MNHNS and SASEGT. This CDR3 region has 15 residues. The CDR3 DNA sequence: TGTGCCAGCAGTCTCATGAAGACAGCGAACACTGAAGCTTTCTTT. Translation gives CASSLMKTANTEAFF.

This clonotype is a singleton in its sample. V usage is TRBV5-1 and J usage is TRBJ1-4; possibly TRBD1 for D (5 bases). From germline, CDR1 is SGHRS and CDR2 YFSETQ. Trimming took 0 bases from V and 8 from J, leaving 14 bases between them. CDR3 size: 15 residues. The chain's CDR3 is CASSLAQGPEEKLFF. CDR3 DNA: TGCGCCAGCAGCTTGGCGCAGGGACCGGAGGAAAAACTGTTTTTT. Complete variable domain (other parts from reference TRBV5-1 and TRBJ1-4): KAGVTQTPRYLIKTRGQQVTLSCSPISGHRSVSWYQQTPGQGLQFLFEYFSETQRNKGNFPGRFSGRQFSNSRSEMNVSTLELGDSALYLCASSLAQGPEEKLFFGSGTQLSVL.